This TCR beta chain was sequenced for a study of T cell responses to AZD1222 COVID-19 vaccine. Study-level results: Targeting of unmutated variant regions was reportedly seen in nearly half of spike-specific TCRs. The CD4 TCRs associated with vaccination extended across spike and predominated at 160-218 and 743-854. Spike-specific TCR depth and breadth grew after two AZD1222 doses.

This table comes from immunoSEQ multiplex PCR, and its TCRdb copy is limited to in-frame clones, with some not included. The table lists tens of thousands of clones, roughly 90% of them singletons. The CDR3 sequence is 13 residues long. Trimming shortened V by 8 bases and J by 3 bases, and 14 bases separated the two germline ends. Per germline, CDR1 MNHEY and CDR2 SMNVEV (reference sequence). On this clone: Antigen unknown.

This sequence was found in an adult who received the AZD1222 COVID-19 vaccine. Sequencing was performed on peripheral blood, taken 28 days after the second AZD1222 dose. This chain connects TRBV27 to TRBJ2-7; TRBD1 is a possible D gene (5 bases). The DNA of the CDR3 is TGTGCCAGCGGGCCAGGGCCTCTCTACGAGCAGTACTTC. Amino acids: CASGPGPLYEQYF.